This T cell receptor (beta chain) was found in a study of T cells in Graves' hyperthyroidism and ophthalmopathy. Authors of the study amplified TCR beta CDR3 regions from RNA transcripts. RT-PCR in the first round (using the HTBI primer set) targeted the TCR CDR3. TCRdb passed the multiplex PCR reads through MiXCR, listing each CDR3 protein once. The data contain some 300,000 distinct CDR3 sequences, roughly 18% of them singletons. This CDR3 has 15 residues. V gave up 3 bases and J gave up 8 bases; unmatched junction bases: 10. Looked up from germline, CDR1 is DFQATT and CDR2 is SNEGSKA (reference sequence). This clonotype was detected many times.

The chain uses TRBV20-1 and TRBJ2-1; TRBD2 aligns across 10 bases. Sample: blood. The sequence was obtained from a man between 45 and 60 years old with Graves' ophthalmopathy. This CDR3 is CSASKAGGSGDEQFF. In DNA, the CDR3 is TGCAGTGCTAGTAAAGCGGGAGGGAGTGGGGATGAGCAGTTCTTC.